The rows below give T cell receptor beta chains drawn from one sample of a study of cytomegalovirus exposure and HLA in healthy donors. The repertoire was sequenced with immunoSEQ multiplex PCR; TCRdb's copy has only in-frame clones and lacks some. This table has about 130,000 clones, 72% appearing once. Sequenced: PBMCs. Receptors originate from a man aged 30 to 45 in good health and CMV-seronegative. Both conserved end residues are part of each CDR3. A D gene is named only where the DNA matches it firmly. The listing skips clone size in some rows; elsewhere it reads once, few, many or a size class.

length	V	size	J	D	CDR3	DNA
16	TRBV5-1	.	TRBJ2-2	.	CASSEVGLLNTGELFF	TGCGCCAGCAGCGAGGTGGGACTTCTGAACACCGGGGAGCTGTTTTTT
13	TRBV5-1	few	TRBJ2-7	TRBD2	CASSVTGGYEQYF	TGCGCCAGCAGTGTGACGGGGGGCTACGAGCAGTACTTC
17	TRBV5-3	.	TRBJ1-5	.	CARSLYRAPFSNQPQHF	TGTGCCAGAAGCTTGTACAGGGCCCCATTTAGCAATCAGCCCCAGCATTTT
15	TRBV6-1	.	TRBJ2-6	.	CAGSVTGPGANVLTF	TGTGCCGGCAGTGTAACAGGGCCTGGGGCCAACGTCCTGACTTTC
14	TRBV5-1	few	TRBJ1-1	.	CASSLLAGATEAFF	TGCGCCAGCAGCTTGCTGGCAGGGGCAACTGAAGCTTTCTTT
14	TRBV19	few	TRBJ2-7	.	CASSSDGGAYEQYF	TGTGCCAGTAGTAGTGATGGGGGCGCCTACGAGCAGTACTTC
15	TRBV7-2	.	TRBJ1-3	TRBD1	CASSPDRASGNTIYF	TGTGCCAGCAGCCCCGACAGGGCCTCTGGAAACACCATATATTTT
17	TRBV4-3	few	TRBJ2-1	.	CASSQGADRRYYNEQFF	TGCGCCAGCAGCCAAGGTGCCGACAGGCGATACTACAATGAGCAGTTCTTC
11	TRBV7-9	once	TRBJ2-7	.	CASSLTSEQYF	TGTGCCAGCAGCCTGACTAGCGAGCAGTACTTC
11	TRBV4-2	.	TRBJ2-1	.	CASSQGHEQFF	TGTGCCAGCAGCCAGGGCCATGAGCAGTTCTTC
14	TRBV6-4	once	TRBJ2-3	.	CASSGAGAEDTQYF	TGTGCCAGCAGTGGAGCAGGGGCCGAAGATACGCAGTATTTT
15	TRBV4-1	.	TRBJ2-4	TRBD2	CASSHPGTRPHIQYF	TGCGCCAGCAGCCACCCCGGGACTAGACCCCACATTCAGTACTTC
13	TRBV10-3	.	TRBJ2-5	.	CAISDDMTPGQYF	TGTGCCATCAGTGACGACATGACGCCGGGGCAGTACTTC
18	TRBV18	.	TRBJ2-5	TRBD2	CASSPPVGASGYQETQYF	TGTGCCAGCTCACCACCGGTTGGGGCTAGCGGTTACCAAGAGACCCAGTACTTC
17	TRBV5-4	.	TRBJ2-1	TRBD2	CASSLGLAGEMYNEQFF	TGTGCCAGCAGCTTGGGGTTAGCGGGGGAAATGTACAATGAGCAGTTCTTC
14	TRBV6-1	.	TRBJ2-5	.	CASRGGSSRETQYF	TGTGCCAGCAGGGGGGGATCGTCGCGGGAGACCCAGTACTTC
16	TRBV6-5	few	TRBJ2-1	TRBD1	CASSYVAGQGGNEQFF	TGTGCCAGCAGTTACGTTGCGGGACAGGGGGGTAATGAGCAGTTCTTC
13	TRBV29-1	few	TRBJ2-3	.	CSVNSGFTDTQYF	TGCAGCGTCAATAGCGGCTTCACAGATACGCAGTATTTT
14	TRBV28	few	TRBJ2-5	TRBD1	CASSYTGQAEEQYF	TGTGCCAGCAGTTACACCGGACAGGCCGAGGAGCAGTACTTC
15	TRBV5-8	.	TRBJ1-4	TRBD1	CASSFPGQGSEKLFF	TGTGCCAGCAGCTTTCCGGGACAGGGCTCTGAAAAACTGTTTTTT
13	TRBV7-6	.	TRBJ1-4	.	CASSLLEFEKLFF	TGTGCCAGCAGCTTATTGGAGTTTGAAAAACTGTTTTTT
16	TRBV7-2	few	TRBJ1-2	TRBD1	CASSRPSGTGRSGYTF	TGTGCCAGCAGCAGACCTTCAGGGACAGGGCGTAGTGGCTACACCTTC
12	TRBV6-5	.	TRBJ2-7	.	CATMAGKYEQYF	TGTGCCACCATGGCGGGGAAGTACGAGCAGTACTTC
17	TRBV10-3	.	TRBJ1-3	.	CAISEFYGESSGNTIYF	TGTGCCATCAGTGAGTTTTACGGAGAGAGCTCTGGAAACACCATATATTTT
15	TRBV5-1	once	TRBJ2-4	.	CASSLERVAKNIQYF	TGCGCCAGCAGCTTGGAGAGAGTAGCCAAAAACATTCAGTACTTC
12	TRBV7-8	.	TRBJ1-1	.	CASSLAPGEAFF	TGTGCCAGCAGCTTAGCGCCCGGGGAAGCTTTCTTT
14	TRBV13	.	TRBJ2-7	.	CASSPSRQSYEQYF	TGTGCCAGCAGCCCTTCCCGACAGTCCTACGAGCAGTACTTC
13	TRBV19	.	TRBJ1-2	.	CASSAGASYGYTF	TGTGCCAGTAGTGCAGGGGCGAGTTATGGCTACACCTTC
15	TRBV7-9	.	TRBJ2-3	TRBD2	CASSGRGGNTDTQYF	TGTGCCAGCAGTGGGCGGGGGGGAAACACAGATACGCAGTATTTT
15	TRBV19	.	TRBJ1-2	.	CASSIRRGLGYGYTF	TGTGCCAGTAGTATACGTCGGGGATTGGGCTATGGCTACACCTTC
14	TRBV10-1	.	TRBJ1-1	.	CASSPGVRYTEAFF	TGCGCCAGCAGTCCAGGGGTCCGATACACTGAAGCTTTCTTT
13	TRBV6-1	.	TRBJ2-1	TRBD2	CASSVRTGGEQFF	TGTGCCAGCAGTGTCAGGACGGGGGGTGAGCAGTTCTTC
15	TRBV4-3	.	TRBJ1-2	TRBD1	CASSPRGTGDPPDTF	TGCGCCAGCAGCCCTAGGGGGACAGGGGATCCACCTGACACCTTC
14	TRBV10-2	.	TRBJ2-3	.	CASRGHRPTDTQYF	TGCGCCAGCAGGGGACACAGACCCACAGATACGCAGTATTTT
12	TRBV2	few	TRBJ1-1	TRBD1	CASSTGGTEAFF	TGTGCCAGCTCTACAGGGGGCACTGAAGCTTTCTTT
16	TRBV5-1	few	TRBJ2-7	.	CASSLDRAGGSGEQYF	TGCGCCAGCAGCTTGGACAGGGCCGGAGGATCCGGCGAGCAGTACTTC
18	TRBV4-2	.	TRBJ2-3	TRBD2	CASSQVDGLAGGRDTQYF	TGTGCCAGCAGCCAAGTGGACGGGCTAGCGGGGGGGCGGGATACGCAGTATTTT
17	TRBV28	few	TRBJ2-2	.	CASSLRGGGRNTGELFF	TGTGCCAGCAGTCTCCGAGGGGGGGGGAGAAACACCGGGGAGCTGTTTTTT
19	TRBV11-3	.	TRBJ2-1	TRBD2	CASSLGTSGGLSSYNEQFF	TGTGCCAGCAGCTTAGGGACTAGCGGGGGGCTCAGCTCCTACAATGAGCAGTTCTTC
17	TRBV5-1	few	TRBJ2-2	TRBD2	CASSLGLAGLNTGELFF	TGCGCCAGCAGCTTGGGACTAGCGGGGCTGAACACCGGGGAGCTGTTTTTT
12	TRBV10-2	few	TRBJ2-7	.	CASATPTYEQYF	TGCGCCAGCGCGACTCCAACCTACGAGCAGTACTTC
13	TRBV5-6	.	TRBJ2-3	.	CASAPVSTDTQYF	TGTGCCAGCGCTCCGGTTAGCACAGATACGCAGTATTTT
12	TRBV9	.	TRBJ1-2	TRBD1	CASSATGVGYTF	TGTGCCAGCAGCGCCACAGGGGTCGGCTACACCTTC
13	TRBV28	.	TRBJ2-3	.	CASGGRSTDTQYF	TGTGCCAGCGGTGGGAGGAGCACAGATACGCAGTATTTT
14	TRBV5-1	once	TRBJ2-3	TRBD1	CASSLEGAWDTQYF	TGCGCCAGCAGCTTGGAGGGGGCGTGGGATACGCAGTATTTT
15	TRBV10-1	.	TRBJ1-1	TRBD1	CASSPDRGLDTEAFF	TGCGCCAGCAGCCCGGACAGGGGGCTTGACACTGAAGCTTTCTTT
14	TRBV2	.	TRBJ2-7	TRBD1	CASSASDRYYEQYF	TGTGCCAGCAGTGCGTCGGACAGGTACTACGAGCAGTACTTC
15	TRBV30	.	TRBJ1-2	.	CAWSYAGGWNYGYTF	TGTGCCTGGAGCTATGCTGGGGGCTGGAACTATGGCTACACCTTC
15	TRBV11-2	few	TRBJ2-7	TRBD1	CASSMWTGASYEQYF	TGTGCCAGCAGCATGTGGACAGGGGCCTCCTACGAGCAGTACTTC
14	TRBV21-1	.	TRBJ2-4	.	CASSRGEAKNIQYF	TGTGCCAGCAGCAGGGGGGAAGCCAAAAACATTCAGTACTTC
17	TRBV5-1	.	TRBJ2-2	.	CASSWGLSASNTGELFF	TGCGCCAGCAGCTGGGGGCTGTCTGCTTCGAACACCGGGGAGCTGTTTTTT
14	TRBV9	.	TRBJ1-2	.	CASSVGRGNYGYTF	TGTGCCAGCAGCGTAGGTAGGGGCAACTATGGCTACACCTTC
15	TRBV5-5	.	TRBJ2-3	TRBD2	CASSVGLGITDTQYF	TGTGCCAGCAGCGTTGGACTAGGGATCACAGATACGCAGTATTTT
14	TRBV5-1	.	TRBJ1-1	TRBD1	CASKSQGANTEAFF	TGCGCCAGCAAATCACAGGGGGCGAACACTGAAGCTTTCTTT
14	TRBV5-1	.	TRBJ1-4	.	CASSLVPGNEKLFF	TGCGCCAGCAGCTTGGTACCGGGGAATGAAAAACTGTTTTTT
13	TRBV5-1	once	TRBJ1-2	TRBD1	CASRRQGNYGYTF	TGCGCCAGCAGGCGACAGGGGAACTATGGCTACACCTTC
21	TRBV18	few	TRBJ1-3	TRBD1	CASSPRHHSWSGTGAGNTIYF	TGTGCCAGCTCACCACGCCATCACTCTTGGTCCGGGACAGGGGCTGGAAACACCATATATTTT
15	TRBV19	.	TRBJ1-2	.	CASSLTWYTNYGYTF	TGTGCCAGTAGTTTAACCTGGTACACTAACTATGGCTACACCTTC